Listed below are T cell receptor beta chains from one sample, sequenced in a study of blood T cell repertoires in COVID-19. Method: immunoSEQ multiplex PCR; TCRdb's copy keeps in-frame clones and lacks some. The sample contains roughly 240,000 clones, 80% to 90% of which appear only once. The sequenced sample consisted of PBMCs or T cells enriched from blood (not recorded which). The receptor set was obtained from a middle-aged woman who had been exposed to COVID-19. Each CDR3 is given with its conserved first and last residue. Each record gives: D gene, J gene, clone size, V gene, CDR3 protein, CDR3 DNA. D genes are given only for firm matches. Only part of the rows carry a size: once, few, many, or a class if the clone is expanded.

NA TRBJ1-1 NA TRBV19 CASSIDWGGSMNTEAFF TGTGCCAGTAGTATAGATTGGGGGGGGAGTATGAACACTGAAGCTTTCTTT
TRBD1 TRBJ1-2 few TRBV7-8 CASSLGTGGTPGGYTF TGTGCCAGCAGCTTAGGGACAGGGGGCACCCCGGGTGGCTACACCTTC
NA TRBJ2-1 NA TRBV10-3 CAIIGGPPYNEQFF TGTGCCATCATCGGGGGGCCTCCCTACAATGAGCAGTTCTTC
TRBD2 TRBJ2-1 NA TRBV29-1 CSVDTSGGWNEQFF TGCAGCGTTGATACTAGCGGGGGGTGGAATGAGCAGTTCTTC
TRBD1 TRBJ2-3 NA TRBV28 CASSPGQGSDTQYF TGTGCCAGCAGTCCGGGACAGGGGTCAGATACGCAGTATTTT
NA TRBJ2-5 NA TRBV3-1/TRBV3-2 CASSQEHGEWLSGTQYF TGTGCCAGCAGCCAAGAACACGGGGAGTGGCTAAGCGGGACCCAGTACTTC
NA TRBJ1-5 NA TRBV6-1 CASSELRSGNQPQHF TGTGCCAGCAGTGAACTGAGGTCCGGCAATCAGCCCCAGCATTTT
TRBD2 TRBJ2-3 NA TRBV5-8 CASSSGLAGALAGDTQYF TGTGCCAGCAGCTCGGGACTAGCGGGGGCCTTGGCGGGAGATACGCAGTATTTT
NA TRBJ2-2 NA TRBV6-5 CASSFSRGTGELFF TGTGCCAGCAGTTTCTCTCGGGGAACCGGGGAGCTGTTTTTT
TRBD1 TRBJ2-3 NA TRBV7-9 CASSFGTGEYF TGTGCCAGCAGCTTTGGGACAGGGGAGTATTTT
NA TRBJ2-1 NA TRBV3-1/TRBV3-2 CASSPTGSHNEQFF TGTGCCAGCAGCCCAACAGGGTCCCACAATGAGCAGTTCTTC
NA TRBJ2-2 once TRBV7-2 CASSLMAGTNTGELFF TGTGCCAGCAGCTTAATGGCGGGGACGAACACCGGGGAGCTGTTTTTT
TRBD1 TRBJ2-2 NA TRBV30 CAWSDNPGQGLAGELFF TGTGCCTGGAGCGACAATCCGGGACAGGGGTTGGCCGGGGAGCTGTTTTTT
TRBD1 TRBJ1-2 NA TRBV6-2/TRBV6-3 CASSPNSGQGDNYGYTF TGTGCCAGCAGCCCTAACTCGGGACAGGGGGATAACTATGGCTACACCTTC
TRBD1 TRBJ1-1 NA TRBV4-3 CASSQRQGTMNTEAFF TGCGCCAGCAGCCAAAGACAGGGTACCATGAACACTGAAGCTTTCTTT
NA TRBJ2-7 NA TRBV28 CASSLRDTTTYEQYF TGTGCCAGCAGTTTAAGGGACACGACCACCTACGAGCAGTACTTC
TRBD1 TRBJ1-2 NA TRBV10-1 CASSGTRGMDYGYTF TGCGCCAGCAGTGGAACCAGGGGGATGGACTATGGCTACACCTTC
TRBD2 TRBJ2-7 NA TRBV13 CASRPRRGGPEQYF TGTGCCAGCAGACCACGGCGGGGGGGCCCCGAGCAGTACTTC
TRBD2 TRBJ2-3 NA TRBV7-3 CASSLGNSGGAADTQYF TGTGCCAGCAGCTTAGGAAACAGCGGGGGGGCGGCAGATACGCAGTATTTT
TRBD1 TRBJ1-2 NA TRBV27 CASSQTGGWGYTF TGTGCCAGCAGTCAAACAGGGGGCTGGGGCTACACCTTC
NA TRBJ2-7 NA TRBV5-8 CASSSNLGGRADSYEQYF TGTGCCAGCAGCTCAAACCTCGGGGGGCGGGCCGACTCCTACGAGCAGTACTTC
TRBD2 TRBJ2-2 few TRBV6-5 CASTRGARTGELFF TGTGCCAGCACGCGGGGGGCGAGGACCGGGGAGCTGTTTTTT
TRBD1 TRBJ2-5 NA TRBV5-1 CASSRQGALYQETQYF TGCGCCAGCAGCAGACAGGGGGCCTTGTACCAAGAGACCCAGTACTTC
NA TRBJ1-1 NA TRBV4-1 CASSQEKKGRGNTEAFF TGCGCCAGCAGCCAAGAAAAGAAGGGCAGGGGGAACACTGAAGCTTTCTTT
NA TRBJ2-7 NA TRBV19 CASSPSAGFDEQYF TGTGCCAGTAGTCCCAGCGCGGGGTTCGACGAGCAGTACTTC
NA TRBJ1-2 NA TRBV2 CASSSRRDYGYTF TGTGCCAGCAGTTCTCGGAGAGACTATGGCTACACCTTC
NA TRBJ2-2 NA TRBV11-2 CASTGTGELFF TGTGCCAGCACCGGTACCGGGGAGCTGTTTTTT
NA TRBJ1-4 once TRBV19 CASSPRQPNEKLFF TGTGCCAGTAGTCCCCGACAGCCTAATGAAAAACTGTTTTTT
TRBD1 TRBJ1-1 NA TRBV7-6 CASSLPGGMNTEAFF TGTGCCAGCAGCTTACCAGGGGGGATGAACACTGAAGCTTTCTTT
NA TRBJ1-5 NA TRBV4-3 CASSQDSGSAQPQHF TGCGCCAGCAGCCAAGATTCCGGGTCAGCACAGCCCCAGCATTTT
TRBD1 TRBJ1-2 once TRBV6-5 CASSYARQGISYGYTF TGTGCCAGCAGTTACGCAAGACAGGGTATTAGCTATGGCTACACCTTC
TRBD1 TRBJ1-3 NA TRBV28 CASSPSGTGRNTIYF TGTGCCAGCAGTCCCTCGGGGACAGGGAGAAACACCATATATTTT
TRBD1 TRBJ1-2 NA TRBV3-1/TRBV3-2 CASRSGTGNTYGYTF TGTGCCAGCAGGTCCGGGACAGGGAATACCTATGGCTACACCTTC
NA TRBJ1-4 NA TRBV12-2 CASRAQDFFKEKLFF TGTGCAAGTCGCGCCCAGGACTTTTTTAAGGAAAAACTGTTTTTT
NA TRBJ2-7 once TRBV2 CASSERSQNYEQYF TGTGCCAGCAGTGAAAGATCTCAGAACTACGAGCAGTACTTC
TRBD1 TRBJ2-2 NA TRBV5-1 CASSRAGQGNTGELFF TGCGCCAGCAGCAGGGCGGGACAGGGGAACACCGGGGAGCTGTTTTTT
NA TRBJ1-4 few TRBV21-1 CASNETDRVDEKLFF TGTGCCAGCAACGAAACGGACAGGGTAGATGAAAAACTGTTTTTT
TRBD2 TRBJ2-5 NA TRBV7-2 CASSFPGRVETQYF TGTGCCAGCAGCTTCCCGGGGAGGGTCGAGACCCAGTACTTC
NA TRBJ1-2 NA TRBV6-5 CASSAGTPGSYGYTF TGTGCCAGCAGCGCTGGGACACCCGGAAGCTATGGCTACACCTTC
TRBD1 TRBJ2-1 NA TRBV27 CASSLGWGTGVHNEQFF TGTGCCAGCTCTCTGGGGTGGGGGACAGGGGTTCACAATGAGCAGTTCTTC
NA TRBJ2-7 NA TRBV7-8 CASSAGLPSYEQYF TGTGCCAGCAGCGCGGGACTCCCTTCCTACGAGCAGTACTTC
TRBD1 TRBJ1-2 once TRBV7-3 CASSQQGGANYGYTF TGTGCCAGCAGCCAGCAGGGGGGCGCGAACTATGGCTACACCTTC
TRBD2 TRBJ2-1 NA TRBV10-3 CAISESKVAGGYEQFF TGTGCCATCAGTGAGTCTAAGGTAGCGGGGGGGTACGAGCAGTTCTTC
TRBD1 TRBJ1-5 NA TRBV6-1 CASSEGAGGQPQHF TGTGCCAGCAGTGAGGGCGCAGGGGGCCAGCCCCAGCATTTT
NA TRBJ2-6 NA TRBV5-8 CASSLGEAGANVLTF TGTGCCAGCAGCTTGGGAGAGGCTGGGGCCAACGTCCTGACTTTC